These T cell receptor beta chains were read from a single sample in a study of shared clonotypes between healthy human individuals. Some clones are missing from TCRdb's copy, which holds only in-frame ones; the method was immunoSEQ multiplex PCR. The profile shows millions of clones, 85% to 95% of them singletons. The material sequenced was naive CD4+ T cells from PBMCs. These receptors were collected from a man aged 18 to 30 in good health. Some clones in this sample may be carry-over from other donors' samples. The CDR3 runs from the conserved cysteine through the conserved F or W.

CDR3aa	v_gene	j_gene
CASSILQPYNEQFF	TRBV19	TRBJ2-1
CASSLRGGLAGVNVLTF	TRBV5-4	TRBJ2-6
CASSPTGVSGNTIYF	TRBV5-1	TRBJ1-3
CASSYSYASPDTQYF	TRBV6-5	TRBJ2-3
CASSPAGAGAGTEAFF	TRBV5-1	TRBJ1-1
CASSEALERADTQYF	TRBV6-1	TRBJ2-3
CASSLVRGGNGGELFF	TRBV7-2	TRBJ2-2
CASSLGGKPQHF	TRBV28	TRBJ1-5
CASSLGDSEAFF	TRBV7-9	TRBJ1-1
CASSYRGGSYEQYF	TRBV6-6	TRBJ2-7
CSASQEQPQHF	TRBV20-1	TRBJ1-5
CASRRLAGAAGELFF	TRBV5-1	TRBJ2-2
CASSPIANRNEQFF	TRBV11-2	TRBJ2-1
CASSPRAHNNEQFF	TRBV28	TRBJ2-1
CATSREAGYEQYF	TRBV15	TRBJ2-7
CASRGYWVAGEQFF	TRBV6-5	TRBJ2-1
CASSLRLLAGALGNEQFF	TRBV7-8	TRBJ2-1
CASSEMNTGELFF	TRBV25-1	TRBJ2-2
CASRPRASSGANVLTF	TRBV27	TRBJ2-6
CASSESGRGGNTQYF	TRBV2	TRBJ2-3
CASSEQGEGYGYTF	TRBV6-1	TRBJ1-2
CASRQWTGELFF	TRBV11-3	TRBJ2-2
CASSDPPTGGRKLFF	TRBV2	TRBJ1-4
CASSLLAGGGTYNEQFF	TRBV5-5	TRBJ2-1
CASSLETGPGWGETQYF	TRBV5-1	TRBJ2-5
CASSFGRRDTQYF	TRBV7-2	TRBJ2-3
CASSLLGNGNQPQHF	TRBV28	TRBJ1-5
CASSLSGYNEQFF	TRBV7-6	TRBJ2-1
CASSQRTESYEQYF	TRBV5-1	TRBJ2-7
CASSKARGRAHQPQHF	TRBV21-1	TRBJ1-5
CASSEAVRGYGYTF	TRBV6-1	TRBJ1-2
CSALLRQQYF	TRBV20-1	TRBJ2-7
CASSADRGSGTEAFF	TRBV9	TRBJ1-1
CSVAPGQGGEPQHF	TRBV29-1	TRBJ1-5
CASSERSRGYTF	TRBV28	TRBJ1-2
CASTHSQGARYGYTF	TRBV6-6	TRBJ1-2
CASSFGTGNTEAFF	TRBV5-1	TRBJ1-1
CASSIAPGQSSYEQYF	TRBV19	TRBJ2-7
CASSLFSGEYTEAFF	TRBV7-2	TRBJ1-1
CSVAPPGQSSYEQYF	TRBV29-1	TRBJ2-7
CASSPDSYGYTF	TRBV18	TRBJ1-2
CASRPTGTEQYF	TRBV6-5	TRBJ2-7
CAISERQDEETQYF	TRBV10-3	TRBJ2-5
CASSSSRANVLTF	TRBV7-9	TRBJ2-6
CASSKNTGELFF	TRBV28	TRBJ2-2
CAWVSRRVSTGELFF	TRBV30	TRBJ2-2
CASSLYLAGGYEQYF	TRBV27	TRBJ2-7
CASNSGAGQETQYF	TRBV6-1	TRBJ2-5
CASSQPVAAIYEQYF	TRBV4-1	TRBJ2-7
CASSNSGISYEQYF	TRBV28	TRBJ2-7
CASSEMADSYNEQFF	TRBV2	TRBJ2-1
CASSRFGETQYF	TRBV5-1	TRBJ2-5
CASRSGEYEQYF	TRBV28	.
CASSEDPNPAREQFF	TRBV2	TRBJ2-1
CSVRLLAGGTGELFF	TRBV29-1	TRBJ2-2
CASSQSPNTEAFF	TRBV18	TRBJ1-1
CASSSRGLAGKGEQYF	TRBV7-2	TRBJ2-7